These 25 T cell receptor beta chains came from one sample sequenced in a study of cytomegalovirus exposure and HLA in healthy donors. TCRdb's table, derived via immunoSEQ multiplex PCR, lists solely in-frame clones and lacks some. The data contain 150,000 to 250,000 clones, 80% to 90% of them seen just once; the ten biggest clones take up under 15%. Specimen: PBMCs. These receptors all stem from a woman under 40 in good health and CMV-seropositive.

The chain employs TRBV28 and TRBJ2-1, with 7 bases fitting TRBD1. Looked up from germline, CDR1 is MDHEN and CDR2 is SYDVKM. The CDR3 contains 16 residues. Losses at the gene ends were 6 bases for V and 4 bases for J; bases not matched to a gene: 12. CDR3 protein: CASRRSPGQMYNEQFF. The CDR3 DNA follows: TGTGCCAGCAGACGTTCACCGGGACAGATGTACAATGAGCAGTTCTTC.

This chain links TRBV7-2 with TRBJ1-2, with 9 bases fitting TRBD1. This CDR3 has 15 residues. The ends lost 5 bases at V and 2 bases at J; junction bases unmatched: 6. Germline CDR1 and CDR2: SGHTA and FQGNSA. CDR3 nucleotide sequence: TGTGCCAGCAGCCCGCAGACAGGGGGAAACTATGGCTACACCTTC. It translates to CASSPQTGGNYGYTF.

This clone was found once. This chain uses TRBV2 with TRBJ2-7; 8 bases fit TRBD2. CDR1 is SNHLY, CDR2 FYNNEI, per germline. Losses at the gene ends were 4 bases for V and 3 bases for J; bases not matched to a gene: 5. This CDR3 contains 14 residues. The CDR3 bases are TGTGCCAGCAGTGTTGTGCGGGAGGTCTACGAGCAGTACTTC. Protein: CASSVVREVYEQYF.

This chain uses TRBV29-1 with TRBJ1-1; D not certain. V lost 2 bases to trimming and J lost 3 bases, with 22 bases between them. Germline values: CDR1 SQVTM, CDR2 ANQGSEA. This CDR3 comprises 17 residues. The CDR3 DNA follows: TGCAGCGTTGAAATCCCCTTGGCGGGGTTCTTGGACACTGAAGCTTTCTTT. This gives the protein CSVEIPLAGFLDTEAFF.

This chain links TRBV28 with TRBJ2-4, with 8 bases matching TRBD2. Germline loops: CDR1 MDHEN, CDR2 SYDVKM. This CDR3 contains 13 residues. The ends lost 5 bases at V and 8 bases at J; junction bases unmatched: 5. For the CDR3, the DNA is TGTGCCAGCAGTCCCCGCGGGGGGTACATTCAGTACTTC. Protein sequence: CASSPRGGYIQYF. Filled out from reference TRBV28 and TRBJ2-4, the complete variable domain reads DVKVTQSSRYLVKRTGEKVFLECVQDMDHENMFWYRQDPGLGLRLIYFSYDVKMKEKGDIPEGYSVSREKKERFSLILESASTNQTSMYLCASSPRGGYIQYFGAGTRLSVL.

There are many counts of this clone. V is TRBV30 and J is TRBJ2-7; D gene unclear. V lost 2 bases to trimming and J lost 6 bases, with 11 bases between them. The germline CDR1 and CDR2 sequences are GTSNPN and SVGIG (reference sequence). The CDR3 is 12 residues long. The CDR3 bases are TGTGCCTGGAGTCCCCTCCCGGGCGAGCAGTACTTC. Translating it yields CAWSPLPGEQYF. Complete variable domain (other parts from reference TRBV30 and TRBJ2-7): SQTIHQWPATLVQPVGSPLSLECTVEGTSNPNLYWYRQAAGRGLQLLFYSVGIGQISSEVPQNLSASRPQDRQFILSSKKLLLSDSGFYLCAWSPLPGEQYFGPGTRLTVT.

The V and J genes are TRBV28 and TRBJ2-1; 13 nucleotides match TRBD2. Germline trimming cut 5 bases from V and 5 bases from J; bases unmatched to any gene: 6. CDR3 length: 16 residues. The germline CDR1 and CDR2 sequences are MDHEN and SYDVKM. CDR3 amino acids: CASSPGTSGIDNEQFF. The DNA for the CDR3 is TGTGCCAGCAGTCCCGGGACTAGCGGGATAGACAATGAGCAGTTCTTC.

This chain links TRBV27 with TRBJ1-3, with D perhaps matching TRBD1 (5 bases). V lost 5 bases and J 0 bases, leaving 14 bases between the germline ends. Germline CDR1 and CDR2: MNHEY and SMNVEV (reference sequence). The CDR3 is 16 residues long. CDR3 region: CASSMTAPLSGNTIYF. The DNA for the CDR3 is TGTGCCAGCAGTATGACAGCCCCGCTCTCTGGAAACACCATATATTTT.

The DNA for the CDR3 is TGTGCCAGCAGTTCCAGGACAGGTCTTCCCTACGAGCAGTACTTC. This sequence encodes CASSSRTGLPYEQYF. The V call is TRBV6-5, the J call TRBJ2-7; 7 bases match TRBD1. Germline loops: CDR1 MNHEY, CDR2 SVGAGI. Trimming cost V 4 bases and J 2 bases; bases outside gene matches: 8. CDR3 length: 15 amino acids.

The sample holds one count of this clone. The rearrangement links TRBV6-6 to TRBJ2-1; tentative D call: TRBD2 (6 bases). The CDR3 covers 15 residues. From germline, CDR1 is MNHNY and CDR2 SVGAGI (reference sequence). The ends were cut back, 2 bases at V and 7 bases at J, with 15 bases in the middle. For the CDR3, the DNA is TGTGCCAGCAGTTACGGGCGGGAATTGTATAATGAGCAGTTCTTC. Amino acid sequence: CASSYGRELYNEQFF.

The chain uses TRBV15 and TRBJ1-1; a possible D gene is TRBD1 (5 bases). The CDR3 consists of 16 residues. Germline values: CDR1 LNHNV, CDR2 YYDKDF (reference sequence). V lost 1 base, J lost 3 bases, and 15 bases lay in between. The chain's CDR3 is CATSRGRAREDTEAFF. For the CDR3, the DNA is TGTGCCACCAGCAGAGGTCGGGCCAGGGAGGACACTGAAGCTTTCTTT. Variable domain in full (rest from reference TRBV15 and TRBJ1-1): DAMVIQNPRYQVTQFGKPVTLSCSQTLNHNVMYWYQQKSSQAPKLLFHYYDKDFNNEADTPDNFQSRRPNTSFCFLDIRSPGLGDTAMYLCATSRGRAREDTEAFFGQGTRLTVV.

The rearrangement links TRBV2 to TRBJ1-1, with D possibly being TRBD1 (5 bases). Germline CDR1 reads SNHLY; CDR2 reads FYNNEI. The CDR3 consists of 13 residues. V shed 6 bases and J shed 4 bases, with 12 bases lying between them. The CDR3 DNA reads as TGTGCCAGCAGGGCGACAGTGGGCACTGAAGCTTTCTTT. This translates into CASRATVGTEAFF. The full variable domain, with the rest looked up from reference TRBV2 and TRBJ1-1, is EPEVTQTPSHQVTQMGQEVILRCVPISNHLYFYWYRQILGQKVEFLVSFYNNEISEKSEIFDDQFSVERPDGSNFTLKIRSTKLEDSAMYFCASRATVGTEAFFGQGTRLTVV.

This chain connects TRBV7-6 to TRBJ1-3; no clear D. This CDR3 has 16 amino acids. The germline V gene encodes CDR1 SGHVS and CDR2 FNYEAQ. V shed 0 bases and J shed 0 bases, with 9 bases lying between them. DNA for the CDR3: TGTGCCAGCAGCTTAGCGCAGGATAGCTCTGGAAACACCATATATTTT. Its translation: CASSLAQDSSGNTIYF.

The chain uses TRBV5-8 and TRBJ2-7, with D maybe TRBD2 (6 bases). In germline, CDR1 is SGHTS, CDR2 YDEGEE. CDR3 size: 12 residues. V dropped 5 bases and J dropped 4 bases, with 10 bases sitting between them. The CDR3 protein is CASRRDGYEQYF. The CDR3 coding sequence is TGTGCCAGCAGGCGGGACGGATACGAGCAGTACTTC.

The DNA of the CDR3 is TGTGCCACCAGTTCGACAGGGTGGGAGCAGTACTTC. This gives the protein CATSSTGWEQYF. The chain combines TRBV15 with TRBJ2-7, with TRBD1 identical over 7 bases. The CDR3 consists of 12 residues. CDR1 and CDR2 from the germline V gene are LNHNV and YYDKDF (reference sequence). V lost 6 bases, J lost 7 bases, and 6 bases stayed unmatched.

The gene calls are TRBV29-1 and TRBJ2-1; TRBD1 matches at 9 bases. The trim removed 4 bases at V and 7 bases at J, leaving 5 bases unmatched. Germline V CDR1 and CDR2: SQVTM, ANQGSEA. The CDR3 length is 13 residues. CDR3 residues: CSVGGTGSNEQFF. In DNA, the CDR3 is TGCAGCGTTGGCGGGACAGGGTCAAATGAGCAGTTCTTC.

The chain is built from TRBV7-2 and TRBJ1-2, with D possibly TRBD1 on 5 matching bases. Between the trimmed V and J ends, which lost 3 bases and 3 bases, there was a span of 11 bases. Germline loops: CDR1 SGHTA, CDR2 FQGNSA. The CDR3 runs to 14 residues. The DNA for the CDR3 is TGTGCCAGCAGCTTTGCCAGGGATTACTATGGCTACACCTTC. This encodes CASSFARDYYGYTF.

J is TRBJ2-7 and V is TRBV28; the D gene is possibly TRBD1 (6 bases). Germline V gene data show CDR1 as MDHEN and CDR2 as SYDVKM. Trimming took off 6 bases at V and 2 bases at J, with 17 bases between the two ends. This CDR3 has 15 amino acids. In nucleotides, the CDR3 is TGTGCCAGCAGAACCGGGACACCAAACCCCTACGAGCAGTACTTC. Its translation: CASRTGTPNPYEQYF.

This rearrangement joins TRBV29-1 to TRBJ1-1, with 7 bases aligning to TRBD1. Germline lookup yields CDR1 SQVTM and CDR2 ANQGSEA. The CDR3 spans 13 residues. The CDR3 here is CRLDRSMNTEAFF. CDR3 nucleotides: TGCAGGTTGGACAGGTCCATGAACACTGAAGCTTTCTTT. The full variable domain, completed using reference TRBV29-1 and TRBJ1-1, is SAVISQKPSRDICQRGTSLTIQCQVDSQVTMMFWYRQQPGQSLTLIATANQGSEATYESGFVIDKFPISRPNLTFSTLTVSNMSPEDSSIYLCRLDRSMNTEAFFGQGTRLTVV.

V is TRBV19 and J is TRBJ1-5; possibly TRBD1 for D (5 bases). The CDR3 totals 20 residues. Germline V gene lookup returns CDR1 LNHDA and CDR2 SQIVND (reference sequence). The V and J ends lost 6 bases and 4 bases respectively, with 31 bases between them. As DNA, the CDR3 is TGTGCCAGTAGAACCGGAGGGCCAGGGAGTGTCCTCGAAGGGAATCAGCCCCAGCATTTT. Its translation: CASRTGGPGSVLEGNQPQHF.

This clone showed up just once. V usage is TRBV2 and J usage is TRBJ2-1; 14 bases are shared with TRBD2. After removal of 6 bases from V and 10 bases from J, the junction contained 8 bases not matched to a gene. This CDR3 has 15 amino acids. The germline gives CDR1 SNHLY, CDR2 FYNNEI. CDR3 sequence reads: CASRTPGLAGEEQFF. In DNA form, the CDR3 reads TGTGCCAGCAGAACACCGGGACTAGCGGGAGAGGAGCAGTTCTTC.

The chain has TRBV18 and TRBJ2-7; 7 bases are a match to TRBD1. The CDR3 contains 15 residues. V gave up 1 base and J gave up 2 bases; unmatched junction bases: 5. Per the germline V gene, CDR1 is KGHSH and CDR2 is LQKENI. This chain's CDR3 is CASSPQGQITYEQYF. CDR3 in DNA: TGTGCCAGCTCACCACAGGGACAGATAACCTACGAGCAGTACTTC. Filled out from reference TRBV18 and TRBJ2-7, the complete variable domain reads NAGVMQNPRHLVRRRGQEARLRCSPMKGHSHVYWYRQLPEEGLKFMVYLQKENIIDESGMPKERFSAEFPKEGPSILRIQQVVRGDSAAYFCASSPQGQITYEQYFGPGTRLTVT.

V is TRBV6-5 and J is TRBJ2-2; 7 bases are a match to TRBD1. CDR1 and CDR2 (germline): MNHEY, SVGAGI. V shed 6 bases and J 0 bases; nucleotides not matched to a gene: 4. CDR3 size: 15 residues. The CDR3 reads CASRRDSPNTGELFF. Written as DNA, the CDR3 is TGTGCCAGCAGGAGGGACAGCCCGAACACCGGGGAGCTGTTTTTT.

The chain recombines TRBV11-2 with TRBJ2-5, with 11 nucleotides matching TRBD2. V gave up 0 bases and J gave up 5 bases; unmatched junction bases: 8. The CDR3 contains 17 residues. Germline V gene sequence: CDR1 SGHAT, CDR2 FQNNGV. The CDR3 spells CASSLDLSGRAFETQYF. As DNA, the CDR3 is TGTGCCAGCAGCTTAGATCTTAGCGGGAGGGCCTTTGAGACCCAGTACTTC.

The rearrangement uses TRBV18 and TRBJ1-4; the D gene is possibly TRBD1 (6 bases). This CDR3 is 15 amino acids long. Trimming shortened V by 0 bases and J by 8 bases, and 13 bases separated the two germline ends. The V gene's germline CDR1 is KGHSH and CDR2 LQKENI. CDR3 amino acids: CASSPPNRVKEKLFF. The CDR3 nucleotides read TGTGCCAGCTCACCACCAAACAGGGTGAAGGAAAAACTGTTTTTT.